This T cell receptor beta chain originates from a study of T-cell reconstitution after alpha-beta-depleted transplantation in children. Unique molecular identifiers were incorporated when the TCRbeta library was constructed. TCRdb passed the PCR reads through MiXCR, listing each CDR3 protein once. The sample has around 580,000 distinct CDR3 sequences, around 27% seen once; the top ten hold around a third. The length of the CDR3 is 16 residues. Germline V lookup: CDR1 DFQATT, CDR2 SNEGSKA (reference sequence). V shed 1 base, J shed 5 bases, and the junction held 12 bases outside the gene matches. Here the sequenced sample was PBMCs, taken before TCRalphabeta/CD19-depleted stem cell transplant. This TCR was sampled from a boy less than two years old with Wiskott-Aldrich syndrome, due to receive a stem cell transplant. The chain recombines TRBV20-1 with TRBJ2-3; 7 positions match TRBD2. In nucleotides, the CDR3 is TGCAGTGCTAGAGGAGCTAGCGGCCCCGATGTAGATACGCAGTATTTT. Protein sequence: CSARGASGPDVDTQYF.